These T cell receptor beta chains were read from a single sample in a study of blood T cell repertoires in COVID-19. Here immunoSEQ multiplex PCR was the method, and the copy in TCRdb shows in-frame clones only, minus some. This sample yields tens of thousands of clones, of which about 76% are seen a single time; 25% to 30% belongs to the top ten. Sequenced material: peripheral blood. The receptors here all came from an elderly woman with active or convalescent COVID-19. The CDR3 runs from the conserved cysteine through the conserved F or W.

TRBV4-2 CASSQVGGGGYNEQFF
TRBV5-1 CASSFRGVSTEAFF
TRBV2 CAMSRRRDYNSPLHF
TRBV7-8 CASSLRDRVYTEAFF
TRBV7-9 CASSLVAAGELFF
TRBV7-2 CASSLAPNHLHF
TRBV6-5 CASRHQRDRGGYTF
TRBV6-5 CASSRGLLNTGELFF
TRBV3-1/TRBV3-2 CASSPPTGKNIQYF
TRBV25-1 CASSEYGGGGTEAFF
TRBV7-8 CASNEQPNTEAFF
TRBV5-1 CASSPGRGISPLHF
TRBV7-2 CASSSGRGLRGYTF
TRBV7-7 CASSGTGVGKQYF
TRBV28 CASSSGVGEQFF
TRBV12-3/TRBV12-4 CASSAGLGQPQHF
TRBV7-2 CASLRLAGNNEQFF
TRBV7-9 CASSLDPGQGHEKLFF
TRBV30 CAWSTGTVPEEPQHF
TRBV19 CASSGGPFYEQYF
TRBV5-6 CASSLGDRTYNEQFF
TRBV7-2 CASRSQPGTGNYGYTF
TRBV3-1/TRBV3-2 CASSRQGWAEQYF
TRBV4-1 CASSQEDRGGNQPQHF
TRBV3-1/TRBV3-2 CASSQDGASGNTIYF
TRBV5-5 CASSHTRSGGYNEQFF
TRBV12-3/TRBV12-4 CASRVLNEQFF
TRBV6-2/TRBV6-3 CASSSDSSGANVLTF
TRBV10-1 CASSEGQGVRRKKLFF
TRBV6-5 CASSYDEGEPLHF
TRBV4-3 CASSRQLAGARETQYF
TRBV6-6 CASSPTSGGIGANVLTF
TRBV2 CASSEGGEQYF
TRBV5-1 CASSLTGGKGGYTF
TRBV3-1/TRBV3-2 CASSHPATDYSNQPQHF
TRBV5-4 CASSLSGTTYTGELFF
TRBV5-1 CASSLGRQGQGPRGQPQHF
TRBV27 CASSSRDRAYEQYF
TRBV16 CASSPGTGANYGYTF
TRBV3-1/TRBV3-2 CASSPINWFGNSPLHF
TRBV5-4 CASSLITGYHGYTF
TRBV30 CAWKSTASRNTIYF
TRBV6-1 CASSEAPSGGPYNEQFF
TRBV9 CASSPGDTNYEQYF
TRBV12-3/TRBV12-4 CASSLILLGELFF
TRBV27 CASSLRGTGGMSAQYF
TRBV5-1 CASSRGGARDGYTF
TRBV28 CASSSPGTGALFPLHF
TRBV5-1 CASSLVAQNTEAFF
TRBV11-2 CASSLTGGFSTGELFF